The sequence of this T cell receptor (beta chain) was determined in a study of shared clonotypes between healthy human individuals. The deep-level immunoSEQ assay was used. On sorted subsets, replicate PCRs used about 200 ng DNA, or 31,000 or so T cell genomes. Original handling: Junction-only immunoSEQ data arrived without quality scores, meaning filtering differed. Libraries were prepared by immunoSEQ multiplex PCR; TCRdb keeps only in-frame clonotypes and omits some of them. V and J calls and clone size are those listed in that table; D and trimming were worked out from the DNA. The table records about 600,000 clones, more than 95% of them present only once. Germline V gives CDR1 SGHTA, CDR2 FQGTGA. Trimming at V came to 5 bases and at J to 3 bases, leaving 4 bases not matched to a gene. The CDR3 runs 14 residues.

Material: naive CD4+ T cells sorted from blood. Described subset: CD45RA+ positively selected. V usage is TRBV7-3 and J usage is TRBJ1-3; TRBD1 aligns across 7 bases. This TCR was sampled from a woman aged 25 to 39 in good health. CDR3 nucleotides: TGTGCCAGCAGCGTGACAGGGCATGGAAACACCATATATTTT. Translating gives CASSVTGHGNTIYF.